One T cell receptor beta chain is described in this entry. The antigen is not known. Other DNA sequences in the same sample also yield this CDR3. Amplification used 60 Vbeta primers and 13 Jbeta primers. Clones were sequenced by immunoSEQ multiplex PCR, and TCRdb holds only the in-frame ones, with some missing. The sample holds around 140,000 clones; around 72% are singletons and the top ten take approximately 4%. This CDR3 is built from 16 residues. Germline CDR1 reads LGHNA; CDR2 reads YSLEER. The V gene lost 4 bases and the J gene lost 1 base, with 11 bases spanning the gap. Everyone who donated was a healthy bone marrow donor. This entry is derived from a study of cytomegalovirus exposure and HLA in healthy donors. On the study more broadly: There were approximately 81 million unique TCRs (from HLA-typed donors) in an early data release. Findings and limits, study-wide: Likely technical artifact: a cluster of highly shared sequence variants. A later analysis linked a missense variant in DCLRE1C to the trimming of TCR beta V and J genes.

This receptor was obtained from a man in his fifties or sixties in good health and CMV-seropositive. V is TRBV4-3 and J is TRBJ1-6; D uncertain. The sequencing sample was made of PBMCs. CDR3 region: CASSPELLSYNSPLHF. DNA of the CDR3: TGCGCCAGCAGCCCCGAGTTACTTTCCTATAATTCACCCCTCCACTTT.